Listed below are T cell receptor beta chains from one sample, sequenced in a study. Via MiXCR, TCRdb re-called the RT-PCR reads, giving one row per CDR3 protein. Seen here are about 700,000 distinct CDR3 sequences, 14% observed once, and the top ten hold 3.6%. The sample comprised memory CD4+ T cells from blood. These receptors all come from a female donor in good health, serving as a healthy control. CDR3s include the opening cysteine and the closing phenylalanine or tryptophan. The D gene is left open where the match is weak. Clone sizes are given selectively: once, few, many, or a class where the clone is expanded.

V gene	J gene	D gene	clone size	CDR3 DNA	CDR3 protein
TRBV18	TRBJ2-1	TRBD1	.	TGTGCCAGCTCATCTAAACTTACCGGGACAGGGACCAATGAGCAGTTCTTC	CASSSKLTGTGTNEQFF
TRBV5-6	TRBJ1-5	.	.	TGTGCCAGCAGCCGAGACAGGCACTATCAGCCCCAGCATTTT	CASSRDRHYQPQHF
TRBV12-3/TRBV12-4	TRBJ2-1	TRBD2	.	TGTGCCAGCAGGAATAGCGGGGGGTTAAATGAGCAGTTCTTC	CASRNSGGLNEQFF
TRBV4-3	TRBJ2-1	.	many	TGCGCCAGCAGCCAAGGTCATCAGGGGATGGAGCAGTTCTTC	CASSQGHQGMEQFF
TRBV28	TRBJ2-1	TRBD1	once	TGTGCCAGCAGTCGTCCGGGACAGGGGATTTATGAGCAGTTCTTC	CASSRPGQGIYEQFF
TRBV12-3/TRBV12-4	TRBJ2-2	TRBD1	many	TGTGCCAGCACCCCGGACAGGGGGCAGGCCGGGGAGCTGTTTTTT	CASTPDRGQAGELFF
TRBV12-3/TRBV12-4	TRBJ2-1	.	.	TGTGCCAGCAGTTTGGACAGACAGGACCTCTCCTACAATGAGCAGTTCTTC	CASSLDRQDLSYNEQFF
TRBV6-2/TRBV6-3	TRBJ2-7	TRBD2	few	TGTGCCAGCAAACCCAGCGGGAGGGCCGGGTACGAGCAGTACTTC	CASKPSGRAGYEQYF
TRBV12-3/TRBV12-4	TRBJ2-7	.	.	TGTGCCAGCAGCCGTACCGGGACGGCCTACGAGCAGTACTTC	CASSRTGTAYEQYF
TRBV20-1	TRBJ2-7	.	few	TGCAGTGCTAGCGGGAGCCCGTACGAGCAGTACTTC	CSASGSPYEQYF
TRBV10-3	TRBJ1-2	TRBD1	many	TGTGCCATCAGTATATCGGACAGGGATAGTGGCTACACCTTC	CAISISDRDSGYTF
TRBV24-1	TRBJ1-6	.	many	TGTGCCACCAGTGGTGACGGGGGGTCACCCCTCCACTTT	CATSGDGGSPLHF
TRBV5-8	TRBJ2-3	.	few	TGTGCCAGCAGCTGGGCGGGACGGGCCACAGATACGCAGTATTTT	CASSWAGRATDTQYF
TRBV20-1	TRBJ1-2	.	many	TGCAGTGCTCCCCCTAATGGGGCAGCTAACTATGGCTACACCTTC	CSAPPNGAANYGYTF
TRBV7-9	TRBJ2-5	.	.	TGTGCCAGCAGCTTAAGTTCCGTCAACGGGTACTTC	CASSLSSVNGYF
TRBV15	TRBJ2-1	.	few	TGTGCCACCAGCAGAGATCAGGCCAGCGCCTGGCAGTTCTTC	CATSRDQASAWQFF
TRBV29-1	TRBJ2-7	TRBD2	many	TGCAGCGTCTTAAAACTAGCGGGACGCACATACGAGCAGTACTTC	CSVLKLAGRTYEQYF
TRBV13	TRBJ2-7	TRBD2	few	TGTGCCAGCAGCCGCCGGACTAGCGGGAGGGCGGGGGGAAACGAGCAGTACTTC	CASSRRTSGRAGGNEQYF